The T cell receptor beta chain under discussion was sequenced for a study of shared clonotypes between healthy human individuals. The table came from immunoSEQ multiplex PCR; TCRdb's copy has only in-frame clones and leaves some out. The sample yields more than 2 million clones, around 93% seen once. The V gene's germline CDR1 is MNHEY and CDR2 SVGAGI. V shed 7 bases and J shed 5 bases, with 14 bases lying between them. This CDR3 has 13 amino acids. Naive CD8 cells comprised CD45RO-negative, CCR7-positively selected cells, excluding terminally differentiated effector memory CD45RA+ cells. The sequence was obtained from a man younger than 30 in good health. Some clones in this sample may be carry-over from other donors' samples. The sequencing sample was made of naive CD8+ T cells from PBMCs. J is TRBJ2-5 and V is TRBV6-5; no clear D gene. The CDR3 nucleotides read TGTGCCAGCACCCTCACCAGCTCCGAGACCCAGTACTTC. As protein: CASTLTSSETQYF.